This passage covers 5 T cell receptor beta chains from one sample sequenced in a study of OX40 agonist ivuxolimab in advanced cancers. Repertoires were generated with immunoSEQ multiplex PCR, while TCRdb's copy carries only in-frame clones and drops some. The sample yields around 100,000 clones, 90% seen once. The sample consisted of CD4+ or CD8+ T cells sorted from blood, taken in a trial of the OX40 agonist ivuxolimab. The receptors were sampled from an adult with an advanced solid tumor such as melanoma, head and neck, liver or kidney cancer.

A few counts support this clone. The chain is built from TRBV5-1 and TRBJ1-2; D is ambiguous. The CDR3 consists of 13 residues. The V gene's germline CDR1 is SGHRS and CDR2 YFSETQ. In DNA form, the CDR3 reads TGCGCTGTGCGGGCCGACTGGAACTATGGCTACACCTTC. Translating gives CAVRADWNYGYTF.

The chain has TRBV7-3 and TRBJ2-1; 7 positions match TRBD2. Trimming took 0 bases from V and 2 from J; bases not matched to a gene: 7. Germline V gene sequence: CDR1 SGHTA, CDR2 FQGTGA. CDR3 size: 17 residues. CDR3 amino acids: CASSLTRGSLTYNEQFF. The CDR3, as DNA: TGTGCCAGCAGCTTAACGCGCGGGAGCCTAACCTACAATGAGCAGTTCTTC.

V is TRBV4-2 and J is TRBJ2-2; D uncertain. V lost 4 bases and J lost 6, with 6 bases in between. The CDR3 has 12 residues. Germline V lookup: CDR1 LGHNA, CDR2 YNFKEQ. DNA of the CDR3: TGTGCCAGCAGCCCCCCGGCCGGGGAGCTGTTTTTT. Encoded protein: CASSPPAGELFF.

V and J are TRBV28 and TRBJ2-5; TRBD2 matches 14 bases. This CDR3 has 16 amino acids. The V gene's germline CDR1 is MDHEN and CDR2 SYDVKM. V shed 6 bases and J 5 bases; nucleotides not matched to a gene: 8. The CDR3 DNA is TGTGCCAGCAGCCTAGGACTAGCGGGAGGAGGTGAGACCCAGTACTTC. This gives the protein CASSLGLAGGGETQYF. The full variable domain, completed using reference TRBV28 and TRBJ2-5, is DVKVTQSSRYLVKRTGEKVFLECVQDMDHENMFWYRQDPGLGLRLIYFSYDVKMKEKGDIPEGYSVSREKKERFSLILESASTNQTSMYLCASSLGLAGGGETQYFGPGTRLLVL.

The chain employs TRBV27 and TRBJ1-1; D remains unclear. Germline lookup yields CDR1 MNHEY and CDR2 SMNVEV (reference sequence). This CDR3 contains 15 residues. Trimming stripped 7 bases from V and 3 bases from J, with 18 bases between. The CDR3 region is CASTRDSRAYTEAFF. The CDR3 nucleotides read TGTGCCAGCACCCGTGATTCCCGGGCCTACACTGAAGCTTTCTTT.